The rows below give T cell receptor beta chains drawn from one sample of a study of blood T cell repertoires in COVID-19. Sequencing was performed with immunoSEQ multiplex PCR; in TCRdb, only in-frame clones are kept and a portion is missing. The data contain about 250,000 clones, 80% to 90% of them seen just once; the ten biggest clones take up about 1.7%. Material for sequencing was PBMCs or T cells enriched from blood (not recorded which). The receptor source for this set is a man aged 40-49 years who had recovered from COVID-19. The CDR3 runs from the conserved cysteine through the conserved F or W. A D gene is named only where the DNA matches it firmly. A row's size may be missing; if present it is once, few, many or a size class.

TRBD2	-	TRBJ2-1	TRBV11-3	TGTGCCAGCAGCTTATCGGGGGAGGGCAATGAGCAGTTCTTC	CASSLSGEGNEQFF
-	-	TRBJ1-5	TRBV15	TGTGCCACCAGCAGAGATTATTCCCCAGGGATTAGCAATCAGCCCCAGCATTTT	CATSRDYSPGISNQPQHF
-	once	TRBJ1-3	TRBV28	TGTGCCAGCAGCCCTCCGGGTCGATCCTCTGGAAACACCATATATTTT	CASSPPGRSSGNTIYF
TRBD2	-	TRBJ2-1	TRBV7-9	TGTGCCAGCAGCCCCCCCCCGCGACTAGCGGGAGCCAATGAGCAGTTCTTC	CASSPPPRLAGANEQFF
-	-	TRBJ1-3	TRBV30	TGTGCCTACGCTGGACTAGGGGCCTCTTACTCTGGAAACACCATATATTTT	CAYAGLGASYSGNTIYF
TRBD2	-	TRBJ2-7	TRBV27	TGTGCCAGCAGTACCTTAGCGGGAGGGATTGACGAGCAGTACTTC	CASSTLAGGIDEQYF
TRBD1	once	TRBJ1-3	TRBV7-2	TGTGCCAGCAGCCAGGACAGGCTTGGAAACACCATATATTTT	CASSQDRLGNTIYF
TRBD1	-	TRBJ2-7	TRBV6-1	TGTGCCAGCAGTGACCCCGGGACAGGGGGCGTCCACGAGCAGTACTTC	CASSDPGTGGVHEQYF
TRBD2	-	TRBJ2-7	TRBV6-5	TGTGCCAGCACCAAATTGGGGGGGTCCTCCTACGAGCAGTACTTC	CASTKLGGSSYEQYF
TRBD2	-	TRBJ2-7	TRBV7-9	TGTGCCAGCAGCGGCCGACTAGCTGGGCAGGTCTACTTC	CASSGRLAGQVYF
-	-	TRBJ2-1	TRBV3-1/TRBV3-2	TGTGCCAGCAGTCCTGACGGGAGCTCCTACAATGAGCAGTTCTTC	CASSPDGSSYNEQFF
-	-	TRBJ2-5	TRBV7-2	TGTGCCAGCAGCTTAGACTCCGTTTACTATCAAGAGACCCAGTACTTC	CASSLDSVYYQETQYF
-	-	TRBJ1-5	TRBV28	TGTGCCAGCAGCCACCTGACGGGGTACTACCAGCATTTT	CASSHLTGYYQHF
-	-	TRBJ1-6	TRBV7-9	TGTGCCAGCAGCTTATCGGGCGGGGCGCACAATTCACCCCTCCACTTT	CASSLSGGAHNSPLHF
-	-	TRBJ1-5	TRBV7-2	TGTGCCAGCAGCTTAGGGCAGGGCCCCACAGGATCCCAGCATTTT	CASSLGQGPTGSQHF
-	-	TRBJ1-1	TRBV6-4	TGTGCCAGCAGGACAGAAAACATGAACACTGAAGCTTTCTTT	CASRTENMNTEAFF
-	once	TRBJ1-2	TRBV4-1	TGCGCCAGCAGCCAAGCCGATGGGAGGGGCGATAGCTATGGCTACACCTTC	CASSQADGRGDSYGYTF
TRBD1	once	TRBJ1-2	TRBV5-4	TGTGCCAGCAGCCAACAGGGGGTTTCCTATGGCTACACCTTC	CASSQQGVSYGYTF
-	-	TRBJ1-1	TRBV5-4	TGTGCCAGCAGCAGGTCGGGGGACACTGAAGCTTTCTTT	CASSRSGDTEAFF
-	-	TRBJ2-7	TRBV6-2/TRBV6-3	TGTGCCAGCAGTTCTCTTTCAGGGGAAGGGCCCTACGAGCAGTACTTC	CASSSLSGEGPYEQYF
TRBD2	-	TRBJ2-5	TRBV10-3	TGTGCCATCAGTCCGGGACTAGCGGGAGATGAGACCCAGTACTTC	CAISPGLAGDETQYF